A single sample is the source of the 12 T cell receptor beta chains below, sequenced in a study of T cells in Graves' hyperthyroidism and ophthalmopathy. TCR beta CDR3 sequences were amplified from RNA transcripts. An initial round of RT-PCR targeting the TCR CDR3 relied on the HTBI primer set. TCRdb re-derived calls from the multiplex PCR reads in MiXCR, one entry per CDR3 protein. Here the sample spans fewer than 250,000 distinct CDR3 sequences, around 25% being singletons. Sequenced: blood. These receptors were taken from a woman between 40 and 55 years old with Graves' ophthalmopathy.

This clonotype was observed at least ten times. The V call is TRBV2, the J call TRBJ1-2, with D perhaps TRBD1 (6 bases). This CDR3 comprises 14 residues. Trimming left V 8 bases short and J 2 bases short, with 15 bases between. In germline, CDR1 is SNHLY, CDR2 FYNNEI. DNA for the CDR3: TGTGCCAGCCAGCAGGGGAGATCGAACTATGGCTACACCTTC. Its protein product is CASQQGRSNYGYTF. The whole variable domain, filled in from reference TRBV2 and TRBJ1-2, reads EPEVTQTPSHQVTQMGQEVILRCVPISNHLYFYWYRQILGQKVEFLVSFYNNEISEKSEIFDDQFSVERPDGSNFTLKIRSTKLEDSAMYFCASQQGRSNYGYTFGSGTRLTVV.

DNA of the CDR3: TGTGCCAGCAGTTACTCGAAGGGCCCTAGCGGAGCCGTCCGGGCAGAGACCCAGTACTTC. Amino acids: CASSYSKGPSGAVRAETQYF. This sequence joins TRBV6-2 or TRBV6-3 and TRBJ2-5; TRBD2 agrees at 7 bases. Germline trimming cut 0 bases from V and 4 bases from J; bases unmatched to any gene: 20. The CDR3 runs 20 residues. Germline assignment: CDR1 MNHEY and CDR2 SVGEGT.

This clonotype occurred many times. The rearrangement joins TRBV19 to TRBJ1-1; no reliable D call. Germline CDR1 LNHDA, CDR2 SQIVND (reference sequence). The CDR3 is 13 amino acids. V gave up 3 bases and J gave up 1 base, with 6 bases separating them. CDR3 region: CASSIVRNTEAFF. CDR3 nucleotides: TGTGCCAGTAGTATCGTCAGGAACACTGAAGCTTTCTTT.

This clonotype was seen at least ten times. The chain employs TRBV27 and TRBJ2-7; perhaps TRBD2 as D (5 bases). Trimming stripped 10 bases from V and 12 bases from J, with 10 bases between. This CDR3 is built from 8 residues. From germline, CDR1 is MNHEY and CDR2 SMNVEV (reference sequence). The CDR3 DNA sequence: TGTGCCACCGCGGGCCCGTACTTC. Its protein product is CATAGPYF.

This clonotype was recorded many times. The gene calls are TRBV24-1 and TRBJ1-1; perhaps TRBD1 as D (5 bases). The V end lost 7 bases, the J end lost 3 bases, and 11 bases lay between the germline ends. The CDR3 has 13 residues. From germline, CDR1 is KGHDR and CDR2 SFDVKD. CDR3 sequence: CATSREDYTEAFF. The CDR3 DNA reads as TGTGCCACCAGCAGGGAGGATTACACTGAAGCTTTCTTT.

This clonotype was seen repeatedly, ten times or more. The chain employs TRBV19 and TRBJ2-2; possibly TRBD1 or TRBD2 for D (5 bases each). The CDR3 runs to 17 residues. In germline, CDR1 is LNHDA, CDR2 SQIVND (reference sequence). V was trimmed by 5 bases and J by 5 bases, leaving 21 bases between them. CDR3 protein: CASSAPPGTGMTGELFF. CDR3 DNA: TGTGCCAGTAGTGCCCCCCCCGGGACGGGGATGACCGGGGAGCTGTTTTTT.

The chain employs TRBV28 and TRBJ2-7, with D perhaps TRBD2 (5 bases). The ends were cut back, 3 bases at V and 0 bases at J, with 9 bases in the middle. There are 14 residues in the CDR3. The germline CDR1 and CDR2 sequences are MDHEN and SYDVKM. CDR3 nucleotides: TGTGCCAGCAGTTTTCACACTAGCTCCTACGAGCAGTACTTC. The encoded protein is CASSFHTSSYEQYF.

The chain links TRBV6-1 to TRBJ2-5; TRBD1 agrees at 9 bases. V dropped 8 bases and J dropped 4; count of bases not matched to a gene: 8. The germline CDR1 and CDR2 sequences are MNHNS and SASEGT. This CDR3 region has 14 residues. The chain's CDR3 is CASLRDRVAETQYF. Written as DNA, the CDR3 is TGTGCCAGCCTCCGGGACAGGGTTGCAGAGACCCAGTACTTC.

Ten or more counts support this clonotype. The chain employs TRBV4-2 and TRBJ1-1; a weak D match, TRBD1 (5 bases). The CDR3 extends over 14 amino acids. Trimming removed 4 bases at V and 6 bases at J, with 15 bases between. Germline loops: CDR1 LGHNA, CDR2 YNFKEQ. The chain's CDR3 is CASSPREGTPEAFF. Written as DNA, the CDR3 is TGTGCCAGCAGCCCCCGGGAGGGGACCCCTGAAGCTTTCTTT.

This clonotype was recorded many times. The chain is built from TRBV20-1 and TRBJ2-5; 7 nucleotides line up with TRBD1. The CDR3 has 17 amino acids. Germline V gene data show CDR1 as DFQATT and CDR2 as SNEGSKA (reference sequence). After removal of 1 base from V and 0 bases from J, the junction contained 11 bases not matched to a gene. In nucleotides, the CDR3 is TGCAGTGCTAGAGTTCAGATACAGGGGACGTACCAAGAGACCCAGTACTTC. Encoded protein: CSARVQIQGTYQETQYF.

This clonotype was picked up one time. The chain is built from TRBV19 and TRBJ2-6; D unclear. CDR3 size: 15 residues. The V gene lost 7 bases and the J gene lost 0 bases, with 10 bases spanning the gap. Per germline, CDR1 LNHDA and CDR2 SQIVND (reference sequence). CDR3 nucleotides: TGTGCCAGTACACAGTCCTCCTCTGGGGCCAACGTCCTGACTTTC. This encodes CASTQSSSGANVLTF.

This clonotype came up many times. The rearrangement links TRBV5-1 to TRBJ2-2; 13 bases fit TRBD2. The CDR3 covers 16 residues. The V gene's germline CDR1 is SGHRS and CDR2 YFSETQ. Losses at the gene ends were 3 bases for V and 8 bases for J; bases not matched to a gene: 7. CDR3 residues: CASSSSGTSGMGELFF. As DNA, the CDR3 is TGCGCCAGCAGCTCCTCCGGGACTAGCGGGATGGGGGAGCTGTTTTTT.